The clone carrying this TCR beta chain has only a few counts. Its antigen remains unknown. The beta constant-region primer was an equimolar mix of two oligonucleotides covering TRBC1 and TRBC2. Ligated cDNA was amplified by four rounds of PCR with nested alpha and beta constant-region primers and SP2. TCRdb reprocessed the UMI-ligation and nested PCR reads via MiXCR and lists one record per CDR3 protein. This sample has roughly 140,000 distinct CDR3 sequences; approximately 21% occur once, and the top ten carry roughly 0.63%. This sample is drawn from a study of naive and memory T cell subsets. Regarding the study as a whole: Possibly reflecting memory cells re-expressing CD45RA, a few larger clonotypes occurred in naive repertoires, especially CD8.

Alpha and beta libraries were amplified separately from the second PCR onward. CMV status came from CD4+ T cell IFNgamma after overnight CMV lysate stimulation of fresh PBMCs. V was cut by 0 bases and J by 4 bases, with 10 bases left in between. CDR3 length equals 14 residues. Germline V gene lookup returns CDR1 SGHRS and CDR2 YFSETQ. The sequence came from a human donor in good health. The chain employs TRBV5-1 and TRBJ1-2, with D possibly being TRBD1 (6 bases). Sample: naive CD8+ T cells from blood. The CDR3, as DNA: TGCGCCAGCAGCTTGGGCAGGGGAGCCTATGGCTACACCTTC. Amino acid sequence: CASSLGRGAYGYTF.